One T cell receptor beta chain is described in this entry. This sample is drawn from a study of blood T cell repertoires in COVID-19. Overall study: T cells, B-cell-depleted T cells, or PBMCs supplied cDNA or gDNA.

Per the original data handling: Scientists estimated how many nucleated cells there were by amplifying reference gene primers. The repertoire was sequenced with immunoSEQ multiplex PCR; TCRdb's copy has only in-frame clones and lacks some. V and J calls and clone size come straight from that table; D and trimming were deduced from the DNA. The top ten hold approximately 7.5% of the sample, which has about 330,000 clones, over 75% seen once. Material: peripheral blood. The TCR originated in a human donor in a cohort sampled during active COVID-19.

The CDR3 reads CASSPGQGIGGYTF. The CDR3 DNA reads as TGTGCCAGCAGCCCGGGACAGGGAATCGGTGGCTACACCTTC. This chain connects TRBV7-8 to TRBJ1-2, with 9 bases that match TRBD1. Germline assignment: CDR1 SGHVS and CDR2 FQNEAQ. The CDR3 is made up of 14 amino acids. V shed 5 bases and J 7 bases; nucleotides not matched to a gene: 8.